These T cell receptor beta chains were read from a single sample in a study of T-cell memory formation after mild COVID-19. MiXCR was run by TCRdb on the 5' RACE reads, yielding one entry per CDR3 protein. This sample has around 55,000 distinct CDR3 sequences, with over 7.5% found just once. The material sequenced was PBMCs or a T cell subset sorted from them (not recorded which). These receptors came from a young man who had mild COVID-19 (a few samples of this study predate the infection). Cell type and time point are not known. Both conserved end residues are part of each CDR3. Each record gives: J gene, V gene, CDR3 protein.

J: TRBJ2-2; V: TRBV12-3/TRBV12-4; CDR3: CASSFTISGELFF
J: TRBJ2-5; V: TRBV15; CDR3: CATSRDTVQETQYF
J: TRBJ2-3; V: TRBV4-2; CDR3: CASSVGLAGFTDTQYF
J: TRBJ2-3; V: TRBV11-1; CDR3: CASSLVDTDTQYF
J: TRBJ1-2; V: TRBV3-1; CDR3: CASSQSPSGYTF
J: TRBJ2-3; V: TRBV11-2; CDR3: CASRVEGTRGSDTQYF
J: TRBJ2-7; V: TRBV4-3; CDR3: CASSQVAGGPIEQYF
J: TRBJ2-1; V: TRBV4-2; CDR3: CASSQGLAGDNEQFF
J: TRBJ1-3; V: TRBV15; CDR3: CATSSPGKSGNTIYF
J: TRBJ2-3; V: TRBV29-1; CDR3: CSVAPGQTQADTQYF
J: TRBJ1-5; V: TRBV7-2; CDR3: CASSLTGEQPQHF
J: TRBJ1-2; V: TRBV5-1; CDR3: CASSVGTANYGYTF
J: TRBJ1-1; V: TRBV7-9; CDR3: CASSLDRSNTEAFF
J: TRBJ1-1; V: TRBV30; CDR3: CAWSLGAEAFF
J: TRBJ2-5; V: TRBV4-1; CDR3: CASRREGLSQETQYF
J: TRBJ2-5; V: TRBV7-2; CDR3: CASSLMYSETQYF
J: TRBJ2-1; V: TRBV9; CDR3: CASSLSGGPYNEQFF
J: TRBJ1-6; V: TRBV4-3; CDR3: CASSQLQGNNSPLHF
J: TRBJ2-3; V: TRBV5-1; CDR3: CASSPDRGWDTQYF
J: TRBJ2-1; V: TRBV7-3; CDR3: CASSLLQGAFYEQFF
J: TRBJ2-7; V: TRBV15; CDR3: CATSRDPTHEQYF
J: TRBJ2-3; V: TRBV5-1; CDR3: CASSPGLAADTQYF
J: TRBJ1-5; V: TRBV6-6; CDR3: CASSYLTGNQPQHF
J: TRBJ1-5; V: TRBV6-5; CDR3: CASSRRRNSNQPQHF
J: TRBJ2-3; V: TRBV2; CDR3: CATSPGPGTQYF
J: TRBJ1-2; V: TRBV7-9; CDR3: CASRLEQGPYGYTF
J: TRBJ1-1; V: TRBV12-3/TRBV12-4; CDR3: CASSRPRDSDMNTEAFF
J: TRBJ2-2; V: TRBV5-1; CDR3: CASSTNTGELFF
J: TRBJ2-3; V: TRBV12-3/TRBV12-4; CDR3: CASSFSSVPDTQYF
J: TRBJ2-5; V: TRBV20-1; CDR3: CSARDSNKETQYF
J: TRBJ1-6; V: TRBV12-3/TRBV12-4; CDR3: CASSRDFTNSPLHF
J: TRBJ2-7; V: TRBV7-2; CDR3: CASSSSYSVSKYF
J: TRBJ2-5; V: TRBV7-2; CDR3: CASSFGQGEKTQYF
J: TRBJ1-4; V: TRBV20-1; CDR3: CSARDLGEKLFF
J: TRBJ1-1; V: TRBV5-1; CDR3: CASSPGTANTEAFF
J: TRBJ1-5; V: TRBV27; CDR3: CASSPNGQISNQPQHF
J: TRBJ1-6; V: TRBV4-3; CDR3: CASSPVRGPNSPLHF
J: TRBJ2-5; V: TRBV5-5; CDR3: CASSLATSGGAGETQYF
J: TRBJ2-2; V: TRBV4-3; CDR3: CASSYDFGGRGSGELFF
J: TRBJ1-5; V: TRBV3-1; CDR3: CASSQGGSQPQHF
J: TRBJ2-3; V: TRBV10-3; CDR3: CAINPTGNPTDTQYF
J: TRBJ2-3; V: TRBV28; CDR3: CASSLGTGWDTQYF
J: TRBJ2-1; V: TRBV5-1; CDR3: CASSQQGNYNEQFF
J: TRBJ2-5; V: TRBV20-1; CDR3: CSARTGRETQYF
J: TRBJ2-5; V: TRBV14; CDR3: CASSQGSLAVQETQYF
J: TRBJ1-2; V: TRBV6-2/TRBV6-3; CDR3: CASSLQATYGYTF
J: TRBJ2-5; V: TRBV29-1; CDR3: CSAVGGYETQYF
J: TRBJ1-2; V: TRBV5-1; CDR3: CASSPETDYGYTF
J: TRBJ2-2; V: TRBV20-1; CDR3: CSARDWMGAGELFF
J: TRBJ2-3; V: TRBV7-2; CDR3: CASSFQPGLAYTDTQYF
J: TRBJ1-2; V: TRBV5-4; CDR3: CASSFGQGDGYTF
J: TRBJ2-1; V: TRBV4-1; CDR3: CASSLLAGGLTSSYNEQFF
J: TRBJ2-5; V: TRBV6-1; CDR3: CASSGGSLAGQETQYF
J: TRBJ2-5; V: TRBV23-1; CDR3: CASSHPSWGNF